Listed below are T cell receptor beta chains from one sample, sequenced in a study of identifying expanded T cells in peripheral blood. Some clones are missing from TCRdb's copy, which holds only in-frame ones; the method was immunoSEQ multiplex PCR. Of 100,000 to 150,000 clones listed, 86% were seen once; the top ten hold approximately 8%. The sequenced sample consisted of blood. The source is a person between 18 and 75 years old in good health. The CDR3 runs from the conserved cysteine through the conserved F or W. The D gene is left open where the match is weak. Size is omitted from some rows. Given values are once, few, many or a class for expanded clones.

J: TRBJ1-5
V: TRBV2
D: TRBD1
size: -
CDR3: CASRGQGGYQPQHF
DNA: TGTGCCAGCAGGGGACAGGGGGGCTATCAGCCCCAGCATTTT

J: TRBJ2-3
V: TRBV5-1
D: TRBD2
size: -
CDR3: CASSRGGRSFSADTQYF
DNA: TGCGCCAGCAGCCGCGGGGGGCGCTCCTTTTCAGCAGATACGCAGTATTTT

J: TRBJ2-1
V: TRBV5-4
D: -
size: few
CDR3: CASSLERADEQFF
DNA: TGTGCCAGCAGCTTGGAAAGGGCCGATGAGCAGTTCTTC

J: TRBJ2-5
V: TRBV19
D: TRBD2
size: -
CDR3: CASSIGVGGRETQYF
DNA: TGTGCCAGTAGTATAGGAGTTGGCGGGAGGGAGACCCAGTACTTC

J: TRBJ2-1
V: TRBV19
D: -
size: -
CDR3: CATFNLEWEQFF
DNA: TGTGCCACCTTTAACCTAGAGTGGGAGCAGTTCTTC

J: TRBJ2-1
V: TRBV7-6
D: -
size: -
CDR3: CASSLREGNEQFF
DNA: TGTGCCAGCAGCCTAAGAGAGGGCAATGAGCAGTTCTTC

J: TRBJ2-3
V: TRBV5-1
D: -
size: -
CDR3: CASSLPVGDTQYF
DNA: TGCGCCAGCAGCCTCCCTGTGGGAGATACGCAGTATTTT

J: TRBJ1-2
V: TRBV10-3
D: TRBD1
size: -
CDR3: CAISDGRGHYGYTF
DNA: TGTGCCATCAGTGATGGCAGGGGGCACTATGGCTACACCTTC

J: TRBJ1-1
V: TRBV25-1
D: -
size: -
CDR3: CASSDLRDRWNTEAFF
DNA: TGTGCCAGCAGTGATTTAAGGGACCGTTGGAACACTGAAGCTTTCTTT

J: TRBJ1-1
V: TRBV2
D: -
size: -
CDR3: CASTLLDEGTEAFF
DNA: TGTGCCAGCACCCTCCTGGATGAGGGCACTGAAGCTTTCTTT

J: TRBJ1-4
V: TRBV10-3
D: -
size: once
CDR3: CAISKDRTTNEKLFF
DNA: TGTGCCATCAGTAAGGACCGAACAACTAATGAAAAACTGTTTTTT

J: TRBJ2-5
V: TRBV2
D: -
size: -
CDR3: CASSFLGQETQYF
DNA: TGTGCCAGCAGTTTTTTGGGGCAAGAGACCCAGTACTTC

J: TRBJ2-3
V: TRBV4-3
D: -
size: -
CDR3: CASSKQGSQDTQYF
DNA: TGCGCCAGCAGCAAACAGGGAAGTCAAGATACGCAGTATTTT

J: TRBJ2-7
V: TRBV28
D: -
size: once
CDR3: CASSPPDSRYEQYF
DNA: TGTGCCAGCAGTCCCCCGGACAGCCGATACGAGCAGTACTTC

J: TRBJ2-3
V: TRBV5-1
D: -
size: -
CDR3: CASSLAGVGTDTQYF
DNA: TGCGCCAGCAGCTTGGCGGGAGTCGGAACAGATACGCAGTATTTT

J: TRBJ2-3
V: TRBV11-3
D: -
size: -
CDR3: CASSLSRGADTQYF
DNA: TGTGCCAGCAGTCTCAGCAGGGGGGCAGATACGCAGTATTTT

J: TRBJ1-3
V: TRBV5-1
D: TRBD1
size: many
CDR3: CASSKDRVTGNTIYF
DNA: TGCGCCAGCAGCAAGGACAGGGTCACTGGAAACACCATATATTTT

J: TRBJ2-1
V: TRBV4-1
D: -
size: once
CDR3: CASSQDRTVNEQFF
DNA: TGCGCCAGCAGCCAAGATCGGACAGTCAATGAGCAGTTCTTC